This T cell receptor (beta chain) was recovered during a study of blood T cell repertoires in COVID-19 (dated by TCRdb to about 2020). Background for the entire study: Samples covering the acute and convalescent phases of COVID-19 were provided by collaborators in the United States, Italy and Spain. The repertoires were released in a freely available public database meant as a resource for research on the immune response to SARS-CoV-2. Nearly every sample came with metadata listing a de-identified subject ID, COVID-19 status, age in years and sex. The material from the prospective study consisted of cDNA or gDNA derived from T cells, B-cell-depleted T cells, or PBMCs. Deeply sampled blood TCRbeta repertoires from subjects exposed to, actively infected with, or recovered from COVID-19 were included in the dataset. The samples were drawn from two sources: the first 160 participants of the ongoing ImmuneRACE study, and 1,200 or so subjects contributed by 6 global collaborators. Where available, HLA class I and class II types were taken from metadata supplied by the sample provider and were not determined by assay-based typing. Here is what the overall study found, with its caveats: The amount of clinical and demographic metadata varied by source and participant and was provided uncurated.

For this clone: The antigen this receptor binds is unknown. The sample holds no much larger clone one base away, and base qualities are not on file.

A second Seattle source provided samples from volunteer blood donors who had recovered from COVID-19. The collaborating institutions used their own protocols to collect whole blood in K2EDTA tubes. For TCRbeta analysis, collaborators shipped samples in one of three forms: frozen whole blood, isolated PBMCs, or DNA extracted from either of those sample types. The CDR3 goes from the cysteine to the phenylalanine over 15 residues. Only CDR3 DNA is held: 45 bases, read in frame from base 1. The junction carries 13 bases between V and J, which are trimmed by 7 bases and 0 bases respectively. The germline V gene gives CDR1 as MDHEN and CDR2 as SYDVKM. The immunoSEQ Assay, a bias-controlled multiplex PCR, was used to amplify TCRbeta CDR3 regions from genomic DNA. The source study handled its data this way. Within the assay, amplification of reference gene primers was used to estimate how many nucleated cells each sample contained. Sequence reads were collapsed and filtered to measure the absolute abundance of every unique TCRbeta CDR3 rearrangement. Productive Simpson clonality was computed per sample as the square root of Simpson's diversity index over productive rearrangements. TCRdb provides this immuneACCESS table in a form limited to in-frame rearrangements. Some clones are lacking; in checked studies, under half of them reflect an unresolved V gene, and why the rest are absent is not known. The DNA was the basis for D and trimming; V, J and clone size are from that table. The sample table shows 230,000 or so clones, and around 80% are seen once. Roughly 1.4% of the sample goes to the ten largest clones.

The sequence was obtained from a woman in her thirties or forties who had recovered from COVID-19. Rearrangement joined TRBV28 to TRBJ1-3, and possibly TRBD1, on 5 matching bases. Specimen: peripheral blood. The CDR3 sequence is CASTQGYFSGNTIYF. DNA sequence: TGTGCCAGCACTCAGGGATACTTCTCTGGAAACACCATATATTTT.